Shown below are 16 T cell receptor beta chains from a single sample sequenced in a study of response to subunit inactivated influenza vaccine. A single record per CDR3 protein comes from TCRdb applying MiXCR to the RT-PCR reads. The sample includes 800,000 to 1,000,000 distinct CDR3 sequences, approximately 22% of them seen just once. The material was PBMCs from blood, obtained 5 to 6 days after vaccination. These receptors came from a man aged 50-60 years who received an inactivated influenza vaccine.

The rearrangement uses TRBV27 and TRBJ2-3; tentatively, D is TRBD1 (5 bases). Germline CDR1 MNHEY, CDR2 SMNVEV (reference sequence). Deletions cut 10 bases from V and 2 bases from J, with 13 bases between. There are 13 residues in the CDR3. The CDR3 DNA reads as TGTGCCACCGGACATCATTCCACAGATACGCAGTATTTT. Translation: CATGHHSTDTQYF.

V usage is TRBV4-3 and J usage is TRBJ2-2; D is perhaps TRBD1 (5 bases). Trimming took off 1 base at V and 5 bases at J, with 8 bases between the two ends. The CDR3 loop spans 14 amino acids. Per the germline V gene, CDR1 is LGHNA and CDR2 is YSLEER. This CDR3 is CASSQAPGTGELFF. In nucleotides, the CDR3 is TGCGCCAGCAGCCAAGCCCCAGGGACCGGGGAGCTGTTTTTT.

This clonotype came up a few times. The chain employs TRBV20-1 and TRBJ2-1; 13 bases are a match to TRBD2. V trimming: 6 bases; J trimming: 4 bases; junction bases outside the gene matches: 18. The CDR3 totals 19 residues. Germline V gene lookup returns CDR1 DFQATT and CDR2 SNEGSKA (reference sequence). The CDR3 loop reads CSATGMGRTSGRVYNEQFF. CDR3 in DNA: TGCAGTGCGACAGGCATGGGTAGGACTAGCGGGAGAGTTTACAATGAGCAGTTCTTC.

The chain has TRBV10-3 and TRBJ2-1, with 7 nucleotides matching TRBD2. CDR3 length equals 14 residues. The V segment lost 2 bases and the J segment 8 bases; nucleotides outside the gene matches: 6. Germline values: CDR1 ENHRY, CDR2 SYGVKD. DNA of the CDR3: TGTGCCATCAGTGAGGGACTAGGAAAGGATGAGCAGTTCTTC. Translated: CAISEGLGKDEQFF.

This chain uses TRBV20-1 with TRBJ2-5; D is unresolved. Germline lookup yields CDR1 DFQATT and CDR2 SNEGSKA (reference sequence). CDR3 length equals 13 residues. V was cut by 6 bases and J by 0 bases, with 11 bases left in between. CDR3 region: CSAAVHHQETQYF. CDR3 DNA sequence: TGCAGTGCCGCAGTCCACCACCAAGAGACCCAGTACTTC.

Only a few counts were recorded for this clonotype. The chain joins TRBV5-1 to TRBJ2-7; D might be TRBD2 (5 bases). The CDR3 has 14 amino acids. Looked up from germline, CDR1 is SGHRS and CDR2 is YFSETQ. V lost 0 bases and J 5 bases, leaving 12 bases between the germline ends. CDR3 DNA: TGCGCCAGCAGCTTGGGGGCTAGCCCCAACGAGCAGTACTTC. Its protein product is CASSLGASPNEQYF. The full variable domain, in which reference TRBV5-1 and TRBJ2-7 provide the parts outside the CDR3, is KAGVTQTPRYLIKTRGQQVTLSCSPISGHRSVSWYQQTPGQGLQFLFEYFSETQRNKGNFPGRFSGRQFSNSRSEMNVSTLELGDSALYLCASSLGASPNEQYFGPGTRLTVT.

This clonotype was seen at least ten times. The rearrangement links TRBV25-1 to TRBJ2-1, with 8 bases aligning to TRBD2. Germline CDR1 MGHDK, CDR2 SYGVNS. J was trimmed by 6 bases and V by 2 bases; bases with no gene match: 6. CDR3 size: 15 residues. The CDR3 protein is CASSEHGRAGNEQFF. CDR3 in DNA: TGTGCCAGCAGTGAACACGGGAGGGCCGGCAATGAGCAGTTCTTC.

This clonotype was recorded a few times. V gene TRBV29-1 combines with J gene TRBJ2-7, with D possibly being TRBD1 (7 bases). This CDR3 spans 15 amino acids. With 6 bases removed from V and 3 bases from J, the gap between germline ends came to 21 bases. CDR1 is SQVTM, CDR2 ANQGSEA, per germline. The DNA for the CDR3 is TGCAGCGTACGTACAGGGGTAGGAGGGGGCTACGAGCAGTACTTC. Amino acids: CSVRTGVGGGYEQYF.

There are a few counts of this clonotype. The chain recombines TRBV12-3 or TRBV12-4 with TRBJ2-7; 11 bases match TRBD2. After removal of 3 bases from V and 5 bases from J, the junction contained 6 bases not matched to a gene. This CDR3 contains 15 residues. The CDR3 is CASSFPTSGSHEQYF. CDR3 coding DNA: TGTGCCAGCAGTTTTCCTACTAGCGGGAGCCACGAGCAGTACTTC.

The chain has TRBV9 and TRBJ2-4, with 7 bases fitting TRBD1. V trimming: 4 bases; J trimming: 5 bases; junction bases outside the gene matches: 6. The CDR3 has 14 residues. Germline V gene sequence: CDR1 SGDLS, CDR2 YYNGEE. The CDR3, as DNA: TGTGCCAGCAGCAAGGGGGCGGTCGAAAACATTCAGTACTTC. It translates to CASSKGAVENIQYF. Full variable domain (missing parts from reference TRBV9 and TRBJ2-4): DSGVTQTPKHLITATGQRVTLRCSPRSGDLSVYWYQQSLDQGLQFLIQYYNGEERAKGNILERFSAQQFPDLHSELNLSSLELGDSALYFCASSKGAVENIQYFGAGTRLSVL.

This chain joins TRBV7-9 and TRBJ2-7; 7 bases map to TRBD1. The V gene's germline CDR1 is SEHNR and CDR2 FQNEAQ (reference sequence). Trimming cost V 5 bases and J 7 bases; bases outside gene matches: 11. The CDR3 runs 14 residues. CDR3 DNA sequence: TGTGCCAGCAGCCCCGGGACAGTGATTGGGGAGCAGTACTTC. Translated, it gives CASSPGTVIGEQYF. Looking up the rest from reference TRBV7-9 and TRBJ2-7 gives the full variable domain: DTGVSQNPRHKITKRGQNVTFRCDPISEHNRLYWYRQTLGQGPEFLTYFQNEAQLEKSRLLSDRFSAERPKGSFSTLEIQRTEQGDSAMYLCASSPGTVIGEQYFGPGTRLTVT.

This clonotype was seen a handful of times. The J gene is TRBJ1-1, the V gene TRBV29-1; D uncertain. Germline-derived CDR1 and CDR2 are SQVTM and ANQGSEA. This CDR3 spans 13 amino acids. The V and J ends lost 7 bases and 2 bases respectively, with 14 bases between them. CDR3 nucleotide sequence: TGCAGCGCCAGGATCGCGGGAAACACTGAAGCTTTCTTT. Its translation: CSARIAGNTEAFF.

The J gene is TRBJ1-4, the V gene TRBV12-3 or TRBV12-4; D possibly corresponds to TRBD1 (6 bases). This CDR3 has 14 amino acids. The V gene lost 2 bases and the J gene lost 13 bases, with 17 bases spanning the gap. CDR3 loop: CASSLFPQGRGLFF. For the CDR3, the DNA is TGTGCCAGCAGTTTATTCCCACAGGGCAGAGGACTGTTTTTT.

The rearrangement uses TRBV28 and TRBJ2-6; TRBD2 is a possible D gene (6 bases). Germline CDR1 and CDR2: MDHEN and SYDVKM. Trimming left V 7 bases short and J 0 bases short, with 19 bases between. The CDR3 is 18 residues long. The CDR3 sequence: CASNTGTSSLSGANVLTF. DNA of the CDR3: TGTGCCAGCAACACCGGGACTTCCAGCCTCTCTGGGGCCAACGTCCTGACTTTC. Full variable domain (rest looked up from reference TRBV28 and TRBJ2-6): DVKVTQSSRYLVKRTGEKVFLECVQDMDHENMFWYRQDPGLGLRLIYFSYDVKMKEKGDIPEGYSVSREKKERFSLILESASTNQTSMYLCASNTGTSSLSGANVLTFGAGSRLTVL.

CDR3 DNA sequence: TGTGCCAGCAGCCAAGATTTGAGCGGGGTCGCAGATACGCAGTATTTT. Its translation is CASSQDLSGVADTQYF. The J gene is TRBJ2-3, the V gene TRBV4-2; 7 bases align to TRBD2. Trimming at V came to 0 bases and at J to 4 bases, leaving 7 bases not matched to a gene. Germline V gene sequence: CDR1 LGHNA, CDR2 YNFKEQ. CDR3 size: 16 residues.

This clonotype occurred a few times. The J gene is TRBJ2-1, the V gene TRBV4-3; 8 bases fit TRBD2. With 1 base clipped from V and 9 bases from J, the junction kept 5 bases outside the gene matches. The CDR3 covers 14 residues. Germline V lookup: CDR1 LGHNA, CDR2 YSLEER. In DNA form, the CDR3 reads TGCGCCAGCAGCCAAGGTAGCGGGGCGGGTGAGCAGTTCTTC. Protein product: CASSQGSGAGEQFF.